The rows below give T cell receptor beta chains drawn from one sample of a study of shared clonotypes between healthy human individuals. Only in-frame clones appear in the TCRdb table, and some are missing; sequencing was by immunoSEQ multiplex PCR. Of about a million clones listed, around 77% were seen once; the top ten hold roughly 0.9%. Sequenced input: memory CD4+ T cells from PBMCs. These receptors were obtained from a man aged 18 to 30 in good health. Some clones in this sample may be carry-over from other donors' samples. Both conserved end residues are part of each CDR3. The D gene is left open where the match is weak. A clone size is listed for some rows: how often the clone was seen (once, few, many), or a class if it is expanded.

clone_size	v_call	j_call	d_call	cdr3_aa	cdr3_nt
.	TRBV6-5	TRBJ1-3	.	CAGSPLRLADTIYF	TGTGCCGGCAGCCCCCTCCGTTTGGCCGACACCATATATTTT
.	TRBV18	TRBJ2-5	.	CASSPGGAGETQYF	TGTGCCAGCTCACCAGGGGGCGCGGGGGAGACCCAGTACTTC
.	TRBV5-1	TRBJ2-7	.	CASSLMGDEQYF	TGCGCCAGCAGCCTTATGGGGGACGAGCAGTACTTC
.	TRBV5-1	TRBJ1-1	TRBD1	CASSDQGADTEAFF	TGCGCCAGCAGCGATCAGGGGGCAGACACTGAAGCTTTCTTT
.	TRBV5-4	TRBJ2-1	TRBD2	CASSLMREGDNEQFF	TGTGCCAGCAGCTTGATGCGGGAGGGCGACAATGAGCAGTTCTTC
many	TRBV28	TRBJ2-7	.	CASSATGRQYF	TGTGCCAGCAGTGCCACAGGGAGGCAGTACTTC
.	TRBV9	TRBJ2-2	.	CASSVRGDTGELFF	TGTGCCAGCAGCGTCCGGGGAGACACCGGGGAGCTGTTTTTT
.	TRBV7-9	TRBJ2-3	.	CASSLAARVPQYF	TGTGCCAGCAGCTTAGCGGCCCGAGTCCCGCAGTATTTT
.	TRBV11-2	TRBJ2-4	.	CASRTLSGSPINIQYF	TGTGCCAGCAGGACCCTTTCTGGCAGCCCGATAAACATTCAGTACTTC
.	TRBV2	TRBJ2-5	.	CASSRDTETQYF	TGTGCCAGCAGTCGGGACACGGAGACCCAGTACTTC
.	TRBV7-2	TRBJ2-3	.	CASSRLPSSTDTQYF	TGTGCCAGCAGCCGGCTCCCTAGCAGCACAGATACGCAGTATTTT
.	TRBV2	TRBJ1-2	.	CASSEMRGLLPGYTF	TGTGCCAGCAGTGAAATGCGGGGGCTGCTTCCTGGCTACACCTTC
.	TRBV11-2	TRBJ2-7	.	CASSSRTGLSYEQYF	TGTGCCAGCAGCTCCAGGACCGGACTATCCTACGAGCAGTACTTC
.	TRBV9	TRBJ1-1	TRBD1	CASSPWTGLNTEAFF	TGTGCCAGCAGCCCCTGGACAGGGTTGAACACTGAAGCTTTCTTT
.	TRBV11-2	TRBJ2-1	.	CASRTLAPTYNEQFF	TGTGCCAGCAGGACCCTAGCGCCTACCTACAATGAGCAGTTCTTC
.	TRBV2	TRBJ1-1	.	CASNIKQDPGTEAFF	TGTGCCAGCAACATTAAGCAGGATCCCGGCACTGAAGCTTTCTTT
.	TRBV28	TRBJ2-2	.	CASSLWDLLVLNTGELFF	TGTGCCAGCAGTTTGTGGGACTTACTCGTACTAAACACCGGGGAGCTGTTTTTT
.	TRBV28	TRBJ2-5	TRBD1	CASSFATTGGQETQYF	TGTGCCAGCAGTTTTGCGACTACAGGGGGCCAAGAGACCCAGTACTTC
.	TRBV7-9	TRBJ2-7	TRBD2	CASSSVLTSGNPYEQYF	TGTGCCAGCAGCTCAGTCCTGACTAGCGGGAATCCCTACGAGCAGTACTTC
.	TRBV5-8	TRBJ1-5	.	CASSPWGSGQPQHF	TGTGCCAGCAGCCCCTGGGGGAGTGGTCAGCCCCAGCATTTT
.	TRBV19	TRBJ2-5	TRBD1	CASSGDRAGETQYF	TGTGCCAGTAGTGGGGACAGGGCTGGGGAGACCCAGTACTTC
.	TRBV5-1	TRBJ1-1	.	CASSLGGDPSTEAFF	TGCGCCAGCAGCTTGGGGGGCGACCCGAGCACTGAAGCTTTCTTT
.	TRBV5-1	TRBJ2-5	.	CASSLVFRDGETQYF	TGCGCCAGCAGCTTGGTTTTCAGGGATGGAGAGACCCAGTACTTC
few	TRBV2	TRBJ2-1	.	CASSGRRDNEQFF	TGTGCCAGCAGCGGGCGGAGGGACAATGAGCAGTTCTTC
.	TRBV20-1	TRBJ2-5	.	CSARWGETQYF	TGCAGTGCTAGGTGGGGAGAGACCCAGTACTTC
.	TRBV11-3	TRBJ2-1	TRBD2	CASRLDLPGGRQFF	TGTGCCAGCCGTCTTGATCTCCCTGGCGGGAGACAGTTCTTC